A single count supports the clone carrying this T cell receptor (beta chain). This sample stems from a study of technical replicates of blood from a handful of donors. V was clipped by 3 bases and J by 2 bases, with 14 bases between them. The CDR3 is 15 residues long. CDR1 SGHRS and CDR2 YFSETQ come from the germline V gene. Repertoires were generated with immunoSEQ multiplex PCR, while TCRdb's copy carries only in-frame clones and drops some. Among tens of thousands of clones, about 95% were seen once, and the ten largest hold about 0.26%. Sequencing was done on a sample of T cells isolated from PBMCs. The receptor was derived from a human donor in good health. The chain is built from TRBV5-1 and TRBJ2-5; D is perhaps TRBD1 (5 bases). The CDR3 spells CASSSLGAGQETQYF. The CDR3 nucleotides are TGCGCCAGCAGCTCCCTCGGCGCAGGGCAAGAGACCCAGTACTTC.